The present TCR beta chain was sequenced within a study of T cell responses to AZD1222 COVID-19 vaccine. TCRdb's copy holds only in-frame clones and misses some; the assay was immunoSEQ multiplex PCR. The repertoire has 150,000 to 200,000 clones, about 91% of them found once; the top ten carry approximately 1.2%. The CDR3 contains 13 residues. V was clipped by 5 bases and J by 7 bases, with 11 bases between them. Germline CDR1 and CDR2: MGHRA and YSYEKL. Material: peripheral blood, obtained 28 days after the second AZD1222 dose. This chain connects TRBV4-1 to TRBJ1-4; D not certain. This TCR came from an adult who received the AZD1222 COVID-19 vaccine. The CDR3, as DNA: TGCGCCAGCAGCTGGGCAGAAGGTGAAAAACTGTTTTTT. This sequence encodes CASSWAEGEKLFF.